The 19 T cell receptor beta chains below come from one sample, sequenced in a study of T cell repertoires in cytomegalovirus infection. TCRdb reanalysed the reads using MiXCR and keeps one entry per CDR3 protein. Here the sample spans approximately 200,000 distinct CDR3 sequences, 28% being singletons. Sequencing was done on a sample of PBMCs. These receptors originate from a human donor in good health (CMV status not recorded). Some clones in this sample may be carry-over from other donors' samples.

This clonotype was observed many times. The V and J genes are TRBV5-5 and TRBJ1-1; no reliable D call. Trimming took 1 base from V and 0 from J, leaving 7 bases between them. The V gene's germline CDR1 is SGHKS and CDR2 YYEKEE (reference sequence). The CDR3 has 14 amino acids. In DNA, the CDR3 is TGTGCCAGCAGCTTGCTGCGGTTGAACACTGAAGCTTTCTTT. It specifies CASSLLRLNTEAFF.

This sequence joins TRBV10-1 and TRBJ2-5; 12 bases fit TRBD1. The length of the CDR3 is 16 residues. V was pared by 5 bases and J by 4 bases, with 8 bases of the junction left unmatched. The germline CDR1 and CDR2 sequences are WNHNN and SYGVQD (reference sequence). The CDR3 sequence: CASSLTGTGGVETQYF. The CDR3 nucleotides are TGCGCCAGCAGTTTGACCGGGACAGGGGGCGTAGAGACCCAGTACTTC.

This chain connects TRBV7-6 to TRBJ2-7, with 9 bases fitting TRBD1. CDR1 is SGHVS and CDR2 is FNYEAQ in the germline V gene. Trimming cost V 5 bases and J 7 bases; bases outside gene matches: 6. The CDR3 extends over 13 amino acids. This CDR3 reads CASSQQGAREQYF. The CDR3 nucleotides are TGTGCCAGCAGCCAACAGGGGGCAAGGGAGCAGTACTTC.

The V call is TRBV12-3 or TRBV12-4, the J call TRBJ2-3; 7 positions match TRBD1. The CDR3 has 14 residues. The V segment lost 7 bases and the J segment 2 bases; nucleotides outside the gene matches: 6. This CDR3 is CASTRDRDTDTQYF. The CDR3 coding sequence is TGTGCCAGCACCCGGGACAGAGACACAGATACGCAGTATTTT.

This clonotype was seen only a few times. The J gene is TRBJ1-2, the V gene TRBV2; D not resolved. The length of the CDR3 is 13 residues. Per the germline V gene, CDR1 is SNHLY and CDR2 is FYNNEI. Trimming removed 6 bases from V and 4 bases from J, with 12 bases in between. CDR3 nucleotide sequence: TGTGCCAGCAGGGGAGACGCTTTCTATGGCTACACCTTC. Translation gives CASRGDAFYGYTF.

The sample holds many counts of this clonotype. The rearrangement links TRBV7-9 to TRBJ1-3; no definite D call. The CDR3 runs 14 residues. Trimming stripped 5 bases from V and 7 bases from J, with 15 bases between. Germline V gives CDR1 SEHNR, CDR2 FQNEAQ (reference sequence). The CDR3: CASSLGASSNTIYF. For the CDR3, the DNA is TGTGCCAGCAGCCTAGGAGCCTCCTCGAACACCATATATTTT. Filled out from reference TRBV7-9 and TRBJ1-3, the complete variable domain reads DTGVSQNPRHKITKRGQNVTFRCDPISEHNRLYWYRQTLGQGPEFLTYFQNEAQLEKSRLLSDRFSAERPKGSFSTLEIQRTEQGDSAMYLCASSLGASSNTIYFGEGSWLTVV.

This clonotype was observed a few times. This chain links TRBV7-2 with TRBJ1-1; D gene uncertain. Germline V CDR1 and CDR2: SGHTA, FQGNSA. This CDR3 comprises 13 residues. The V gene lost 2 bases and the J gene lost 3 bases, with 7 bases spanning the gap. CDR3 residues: CASSLLVDTEAFF. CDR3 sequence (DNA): TGTGCCAGCAGCTTATTGGTGGACACTGAAGCTTTCTTT.

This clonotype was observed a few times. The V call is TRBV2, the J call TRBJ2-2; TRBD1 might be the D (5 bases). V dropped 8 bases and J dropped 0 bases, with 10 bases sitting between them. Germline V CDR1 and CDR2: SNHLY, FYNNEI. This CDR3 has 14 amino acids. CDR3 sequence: CASSRDSNTGELFF. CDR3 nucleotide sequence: TGTGCCAGCTCCAGGGATTCGAACACCGGGGAGCTGTTTTTT.

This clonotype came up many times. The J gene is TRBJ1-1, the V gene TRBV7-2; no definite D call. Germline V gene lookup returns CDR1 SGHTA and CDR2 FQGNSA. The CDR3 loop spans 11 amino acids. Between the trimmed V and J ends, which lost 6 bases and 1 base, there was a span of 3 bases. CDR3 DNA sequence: TGTGCCAGCAGGGAGAACACTGAAGCTTTCTTT. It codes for CASRENTEAFF.

CDR3 sequence (DNA): TGCGCCAGCAGCCAAGACCGTCTAAACAGGGCTGGCTACACCTTC. This gives the protein CASSQDRLNRAGYTF. This chain links TRBV4-3 with TRBJ1-2; the D gene is possibly TRBD1 (6 bases). V gave up 0 bases and J gave up 7 bases, with 15 bases separating them. CDR3 length equals 15 residues. Germline V gives CDR1 LGHNA, CDR2 YSLEER.

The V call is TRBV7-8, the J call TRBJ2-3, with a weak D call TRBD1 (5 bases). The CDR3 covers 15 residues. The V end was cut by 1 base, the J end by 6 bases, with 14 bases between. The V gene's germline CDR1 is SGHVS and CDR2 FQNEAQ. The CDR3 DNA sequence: TGTGCCAGCAGCTTAGACCAGGGCGTCTCGGATACGCAGTATTTT. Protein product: CASSLDQGVSDTQYF.

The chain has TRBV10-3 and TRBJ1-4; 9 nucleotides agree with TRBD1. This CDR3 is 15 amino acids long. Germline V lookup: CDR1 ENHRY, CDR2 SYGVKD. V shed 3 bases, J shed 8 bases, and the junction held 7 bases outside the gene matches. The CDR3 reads CAISDPGQGSEKLFF. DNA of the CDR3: TGTGCCATCAGTGACCCGGGACAGGGTAGCGAAAAACTGTTTTTT.

Here the CDR3 DNA reads TGTGCCAGTAGTATGCGGACGGATTCCTACGAGCAGTACTTC. Translated, it gives CASSMRTDSYEQYF. The chain is built from TRBV19 and TRBJ2-7; no firm D call. This CDR3 region has 14 residues. In germline, CDR1 is LNHDA, CDR2 SQIVND (reference sequence). The ends were cut back, 3 bases at V and 1 base at J, with 10 bases in the middle.

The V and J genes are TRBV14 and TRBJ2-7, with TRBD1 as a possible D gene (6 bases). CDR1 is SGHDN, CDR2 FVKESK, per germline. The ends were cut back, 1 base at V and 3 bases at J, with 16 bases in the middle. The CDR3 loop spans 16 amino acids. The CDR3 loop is CASSQGQELTFYEQYF. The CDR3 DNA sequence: TGTGCCAGCAGCCAAGGACAGGAGCTTACCTTCTACGAGCAGTACTTC.

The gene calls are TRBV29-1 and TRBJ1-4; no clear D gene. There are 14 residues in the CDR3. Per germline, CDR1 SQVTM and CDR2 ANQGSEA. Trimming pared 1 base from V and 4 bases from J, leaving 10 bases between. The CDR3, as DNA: TGCAGCGTTGAAGGGGCGGGAGTTAATGAAAAACTGTTTTTT. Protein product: CSVEGAGVNEKLFF.

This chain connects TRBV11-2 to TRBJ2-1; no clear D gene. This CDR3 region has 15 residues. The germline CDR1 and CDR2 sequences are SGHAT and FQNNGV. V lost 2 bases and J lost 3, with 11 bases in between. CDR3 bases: TGTGCCAGCAGCTTAAGGTCTAGAGTCTACAATGAGCAGTTCTTC. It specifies CASSLRSRVYNEQFF.

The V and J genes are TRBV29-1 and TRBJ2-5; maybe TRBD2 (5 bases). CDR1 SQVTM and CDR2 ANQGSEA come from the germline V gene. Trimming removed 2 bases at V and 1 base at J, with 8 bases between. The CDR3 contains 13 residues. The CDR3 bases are TGCAGCGTTGAAATCCGGGGCCAAGAGACCCAGTACTTC. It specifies CSVEIRGQETQYF. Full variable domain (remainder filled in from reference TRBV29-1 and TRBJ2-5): SAVISQKPSRDICQRGTSLTIQCQVDSQVTMMFWYRQQPGQSLTLIATANQGSEATYESGFVIDKFPISRPNLTFSTLTVSNMSPEDSSIYLCSVEIRGQETQYFGPGTRLLVL.

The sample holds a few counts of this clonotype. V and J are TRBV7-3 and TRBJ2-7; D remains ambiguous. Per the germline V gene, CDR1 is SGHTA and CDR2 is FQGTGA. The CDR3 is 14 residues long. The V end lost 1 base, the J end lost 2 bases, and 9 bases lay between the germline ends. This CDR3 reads CASSLRDGPYEQYF. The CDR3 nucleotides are TGTGCCAGCAGCTTAAGAGACGGTCCCTACGAGCAGTACTTC.

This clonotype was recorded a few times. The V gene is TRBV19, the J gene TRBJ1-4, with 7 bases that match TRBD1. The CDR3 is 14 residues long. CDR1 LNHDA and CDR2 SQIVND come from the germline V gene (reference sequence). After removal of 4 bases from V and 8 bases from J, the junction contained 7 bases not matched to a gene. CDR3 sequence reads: CASSTFQGGEKLFF. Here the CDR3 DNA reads TGTGCCAGTAGTACATTCCAGGGGGGAGAAAAACTGTTTTTT. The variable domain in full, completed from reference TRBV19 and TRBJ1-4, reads DGGITQSPKYLFRKEGQNVTLSCEQNLNHDAMYWYRQDPGQGLRLIYYSQIVNDFQKGDIAEGYSVSREKKESFPLTVTSAQKNPTAFYLCASSTFQGGEKLFFGSGTQLSVL.